This T cell receptor beta chain emerged from a study of shared clonotypes between healthy human individuals. The overall study: Per donor, three plates held CD4 naive cells, three held CD4 memory, two held CD8 naive and one held CD8 memory.

Here immunoSEQ multiplex PCR was the method, and the copy in TCRdb shows in-frame clones only, minus some. Of around 240,000 clones listed, about 69% are singletons. This CDR3 is 13 amino acids long. Germline CDR1 is KGHSH and CDR2 is LQKENI. Trimming shortened V by 2 bases and J by 7 bases, and 11 bases separated the two germline ends. This clonotype was obtained from a man younger than 45 in good health. The sample consisted of memory CD4+ T cells sorted from blood. The sample's subset: CD45RA-negative fraction. The chain is built from TRBV18 and TRBJ2-5; the D is unclear. CDR3: CASSPDTRGTQYF. The CDR3 DNA follows: TGTGCCAGCTCACCAGACACAAGAGGGACCCAGTACTTC.